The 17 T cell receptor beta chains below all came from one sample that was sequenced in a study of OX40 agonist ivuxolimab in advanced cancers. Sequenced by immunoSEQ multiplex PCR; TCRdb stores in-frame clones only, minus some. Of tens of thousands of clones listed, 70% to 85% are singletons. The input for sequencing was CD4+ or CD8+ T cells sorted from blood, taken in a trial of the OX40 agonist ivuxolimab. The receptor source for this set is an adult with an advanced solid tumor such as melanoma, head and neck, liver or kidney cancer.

The CDR3 DNA reads TGTGCCAGCAACGTGCTAATAAATCAGCCCCAGCATTTT. Its translation: CASNVLINQPQHF. The V gene is TRBV7-2, the J gene TRBJ1-5, with no clear D. This CDR3 comprises 13 residues. Trimming left V 7 bases short and J 4 bases short, with 11 bases between. The germline gives CDR1 SGHTA, CDR2 FQGNSA.

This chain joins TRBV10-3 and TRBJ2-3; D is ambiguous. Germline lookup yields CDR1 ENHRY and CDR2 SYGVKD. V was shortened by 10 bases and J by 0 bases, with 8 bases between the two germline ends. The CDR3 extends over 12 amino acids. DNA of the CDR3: TGTGCCACCTTTTCTAGCACAGATACGCAGTATTTT. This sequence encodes CATFSSTDTQYF.

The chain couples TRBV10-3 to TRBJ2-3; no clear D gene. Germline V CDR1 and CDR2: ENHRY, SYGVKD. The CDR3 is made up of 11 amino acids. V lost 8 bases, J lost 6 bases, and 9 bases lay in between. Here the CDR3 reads CAISGLDTQYF. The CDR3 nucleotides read TGTGCCATCTCTGGGCTTGATACGCAGTATTTT.

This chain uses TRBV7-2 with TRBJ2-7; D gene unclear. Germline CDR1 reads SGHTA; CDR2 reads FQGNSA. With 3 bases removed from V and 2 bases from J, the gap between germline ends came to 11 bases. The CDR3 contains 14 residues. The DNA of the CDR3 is TGTGCCAGCAGCTTCGTGGATAACCCCTACGAGCAGTACTTC. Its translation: CASSFVDNPYEQYF.

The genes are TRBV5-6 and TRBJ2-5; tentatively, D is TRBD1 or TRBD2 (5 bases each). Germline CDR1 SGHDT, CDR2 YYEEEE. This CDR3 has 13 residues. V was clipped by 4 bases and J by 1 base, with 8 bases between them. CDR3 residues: CASSLGTQETQYF. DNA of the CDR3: TGTGCCAGCAGCCTCGGGACCCAAGAGACCCAGTACTTC.

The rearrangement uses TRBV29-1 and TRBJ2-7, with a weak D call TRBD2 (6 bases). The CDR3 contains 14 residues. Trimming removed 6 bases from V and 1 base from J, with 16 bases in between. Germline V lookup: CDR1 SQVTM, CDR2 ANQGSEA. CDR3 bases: TGCAGCGTAGCCGCGGGACGGTTGTCCTACGAGCAGTACTTC. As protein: CSVAAGRLSYEQYF.

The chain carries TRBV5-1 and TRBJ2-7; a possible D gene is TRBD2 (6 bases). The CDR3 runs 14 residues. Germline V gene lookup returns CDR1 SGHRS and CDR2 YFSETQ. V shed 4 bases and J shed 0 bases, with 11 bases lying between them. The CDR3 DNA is TGCGCCAGCAGCGGGGGGACGAGCTCCTACGAGCAGTACTTC. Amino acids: CASSGGTSSYEQYF. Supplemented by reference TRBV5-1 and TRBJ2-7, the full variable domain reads KAGVTQTPRYLIKTRGQQVTLSCSPISGHRSVSWYQQTPGQGLQFLFEYFSETQRNKGNFPGRFSGRQFSNSRSEMNVSTLELGDSALYLCASSGGTSSYEQYFGPGTRLTVT.

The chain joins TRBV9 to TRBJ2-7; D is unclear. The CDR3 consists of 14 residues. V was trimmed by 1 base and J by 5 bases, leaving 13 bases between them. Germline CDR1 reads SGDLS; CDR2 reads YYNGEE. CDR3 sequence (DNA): TGTGCCAGCAGCGTAAACGACCGAAGGGACGAGCAGTACTTC. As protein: CASSVNDRRDEQYF.

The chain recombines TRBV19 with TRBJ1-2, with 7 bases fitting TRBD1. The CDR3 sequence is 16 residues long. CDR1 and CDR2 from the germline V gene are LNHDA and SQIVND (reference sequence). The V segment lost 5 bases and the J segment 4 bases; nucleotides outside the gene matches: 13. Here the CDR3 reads CASSDPLLDRTYGYTF. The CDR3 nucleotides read TGTGCCAGTAGTGATCCCCTCCTGGACAGGACCTATGGCTACACCTTC.

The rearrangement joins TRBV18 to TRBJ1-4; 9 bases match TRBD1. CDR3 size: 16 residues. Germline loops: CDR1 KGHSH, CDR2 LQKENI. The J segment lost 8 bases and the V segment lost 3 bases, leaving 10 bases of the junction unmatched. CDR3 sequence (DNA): TGTGCCAGCTCACCTGATAGACAGGGGGTCACCGAAAAACTGTTTTTT. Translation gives CASSPDRQGVTEKLFF.

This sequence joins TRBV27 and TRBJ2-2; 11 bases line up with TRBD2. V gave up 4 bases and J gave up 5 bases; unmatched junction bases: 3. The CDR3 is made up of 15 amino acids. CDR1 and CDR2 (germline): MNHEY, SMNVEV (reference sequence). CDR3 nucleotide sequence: TGTGCCAGCAGTTCCGGGACTAGCGGAACCGGGGAGCTGTTTTTT. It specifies CASSSGTSGTGELFF.

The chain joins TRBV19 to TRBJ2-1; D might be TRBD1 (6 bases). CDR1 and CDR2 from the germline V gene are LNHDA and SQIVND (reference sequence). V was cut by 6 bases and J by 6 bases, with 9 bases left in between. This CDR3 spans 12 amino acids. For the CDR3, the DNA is TGTGCCAGTAGCACAGGGATCAATGAGCAGTTCTTC. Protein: CASSTGINEQFF.

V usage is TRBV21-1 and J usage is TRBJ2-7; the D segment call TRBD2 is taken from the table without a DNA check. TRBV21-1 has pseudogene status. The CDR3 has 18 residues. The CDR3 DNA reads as TGTGCCAGCAGCAAAGCTCGCGACAGATGGACTAGCGGCTACGAGCAGTACTTC. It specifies CASSKARDRWTSGYEQYF.

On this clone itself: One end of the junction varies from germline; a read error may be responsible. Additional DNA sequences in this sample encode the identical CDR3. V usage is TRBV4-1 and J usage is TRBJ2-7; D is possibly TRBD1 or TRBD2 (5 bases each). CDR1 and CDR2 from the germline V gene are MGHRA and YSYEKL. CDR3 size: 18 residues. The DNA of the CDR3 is TGCGCCAGCAGCCAAGATTCTCCGGATTCCGGGACGACCTACGAGCAATACTTC. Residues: CASSQDSPDSGTTYEQYF.

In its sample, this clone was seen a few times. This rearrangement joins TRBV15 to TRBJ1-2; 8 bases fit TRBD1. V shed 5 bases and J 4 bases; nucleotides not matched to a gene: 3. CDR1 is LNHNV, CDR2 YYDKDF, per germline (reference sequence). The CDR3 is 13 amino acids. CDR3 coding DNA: TGTGCCACCAGCCGAGGACAGGGCTATGGCTACACCTTC. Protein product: CATSRGQGYGYTF.

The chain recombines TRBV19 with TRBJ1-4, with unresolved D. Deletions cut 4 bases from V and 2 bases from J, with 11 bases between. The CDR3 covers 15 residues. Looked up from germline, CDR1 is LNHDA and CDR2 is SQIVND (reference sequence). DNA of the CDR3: TGTGCCAGTAGTACCCGAGGTAGTACTAATGAAAAACTGTTTTTT. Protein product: CASSTRGSTNEKLFF.

In DNA, the CDR3 is TGTGCCAGCAGCCCCCCTAGCGAAGAGACCCAGTACTTC. Translating gives CASSPPSEETQYF. The V call is TRBV11-3, the J call TRBJ2-5, with D possibly matching TRBD2 (6 bases). Between the trimmed V and J ends, which lost 5 bases and 3 bases, there was a span of 10 bases. CDR3 size: 13 residues. Germline CDR1 is SGHNT and CDR2 is YENEEA.